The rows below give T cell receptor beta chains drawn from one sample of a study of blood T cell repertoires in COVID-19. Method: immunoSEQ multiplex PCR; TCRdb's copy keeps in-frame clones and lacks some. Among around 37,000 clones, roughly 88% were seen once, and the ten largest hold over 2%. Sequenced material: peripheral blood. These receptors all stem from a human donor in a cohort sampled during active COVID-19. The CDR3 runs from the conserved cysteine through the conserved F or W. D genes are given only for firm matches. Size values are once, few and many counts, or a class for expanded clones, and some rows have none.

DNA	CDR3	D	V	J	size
TGTGCCAGCAGTCGGCAGGGCAACGAGCAGTACTTC	CASSRQGNEQYF	-	TRBV2	TRBJ2-7	few
TGTGCCTCATGGGGGGATTTGAATCAGCCCCAGCATTTT	CASWGDLNQPQHF	-	TRBV2	TRBJ1-5	few
TGCGCCAGCAGCCCCCGGACAGGGGGCGCTGGCTACACCTTC	CASSPRTGGAGYTF	TRBD1	TRBV4-1	TRBJ1-2	-
TGTGCCAGCAGCCCGGGACTAGCGGGAACAGATACGCAGTATTTT	CASSPGLAGTDTQYF	TRBD2	TRBV28	TRBJ2-3	-
TGTGCCAGCAGTTTATCAACGGAGACAGATACGCAGTATTTT	CASSLSTETDTQYF	-	TRBV28	TRBJ2-3	-
TGTGCCAGCAGCCCGACAATATCCCACTACGAGCAGTACTTC	CASSPTISHYEQYF	-	TRBV3-1/TRBV3-2	TRBJ2-7	-
TGTGCCAGCAGCCCCCCGACAGGGGCGCTTGTCTCTGGGGCCAACGTCCTGACTTTC	CASSPPTGALVSGANVLTF	TRBD1	TRBV13	TRBJ2-6	-
TGTGCCAGCTCACCACGAAGGGACAGGGGAGAGACCCAGTACTTC	CASSPRRDRGETQYF	TRBD1	TRBV18	TRBJ2-5	-
TGTGCCAGCAGTTACTGGGACAGGGGCTCGGAGACCCAGTACTTC	CASSYWDRGSETQYF	TRBD1	TRBV6-6	TRBJ2-5	-
TGTGCCAGCAGTTTACGGGGACTAGCGGTAGGTGAGCAGTTCTTC	CASSLRGLAVGEQFF	TRBD2	TRBV27	TRBJ2-1	-
TGTGCCAGCAGTCTAACAGGGGGCTCTGATTCACCCCTCCACTTT	CASSLTGGSDSPLHF	TRBD1	TRBV2	TRBJ1-6	-
TGTGCCAGCAGTGAGCTAGCGGGGGGGCTTTATGAGCAGTTCTTC	CASSELAGGLYEQFF	TRBD2	TRBV6-1	TRBJ2-1	-
TGTGCCAGCAGTCCTGTGGCCCCTGGACAGGGGCTTTACGAGCAGTACTTC	CASSPVAPGQGLYEQYF	TRBD1	TRBV6-6	TRBJ2-7	-
TGTGCCACCAGACAGGGGGCTGGACAGCCCCAGCATTTT	CATRQGAGQPQHF	TRBD1	TRBV6-4	TRBJ1-5	-
TGTGCCAGCAGCCAAATGGGAAACACCATATATTTT	CASSQMGNTIYF	-	TRBV7-6	TRBJ1-3	-
TGCGCCAGCAGCTTGGCCACAGGGGCGGCCTACGAGCAGTACTTC	CASSLATGAAYEQYF	TRBD1	TRBV5-1	TRBJ2-7	-
TGTGCCAGCAGTTGGCGACTAGCGGGGGACCAAGAGACCCAGTACTTC	CASSWRLAGDQETQYF	TRBD2	TRBV28	TRBJ2-5	once
TGTGCCAGTACAGGGGGCGGGAATCAGCCCCAGCATTTT	CASTGGGNQPQHF	TRBD1	TRBV19	TRBJ1-5	-
TGTGCCAGCAAAAATCTCCTGGACATCATACAAGAGACCCAGTACTTC	CASKNLLDIIQETQYF	-	TRBV2	TRBJ2-5	-
TGTGCCAGCAGCCAAGATCGGGGGGCCACTGAAGCTTTCTTT	CASSQDRGATEAFF	-	TRBV3-1/TRBV3-2	TRBJ1-1	-
TGTGCCAGCAGCTTGCCGGGATCCGTCCATGAGCAGTTCTTC	CASSLPGSVHEQFF	-	TRBV5-6	TRBJ2-1	once
TGTGCCAGCGCCCGCCGCGGGCTAGCGGGGGCCCTAATCCAAGAGACCCAGTACTTC	CASARRGLAGALIQETQYF	TRBD2	TRBV27	TRBJ2-5	-
TGTGCCAGCAGCTTAAGGGACTCACAACGAGGAGGGGCCAACGTCCTGACTTTC	CASSLRDSQRGGANVLTF	-	TRBV7-8	TRBJ2-6	once
TGTGCCAGCAGCCAAGATGATAGCGGCTTCTCCTACAATGAGCAGTTCTTC	CASSQDDSGFSYNEQFF	-	TRBV14	TRBJ2-1	medium-sized
TGCGCCAGCAGCCCCCGGACAGGTGATACCGGGGAGCTGTTTTTT	CASSPRTGDTGELFF	TRBD1	TRBV5-1	TRBJ2-2	-
TGTGCCAGCAGCCTCGGGGATGGCGGCTACACCTTC	CASSLGDGGYTF	-	TRBV12-3/TRBV12-4	TRBJ1-2	-
TGTGCCAGTAGGGCTTGGACCCAGGGGACCGGGGAGCTGTTTTTT	CASRAWTQGTGELFF	-	TRBV19	TRBJ2-2	-
TGCGCCAGCAGCCAACCGGGCCTAATAGGGCAGGGTGCGAACACCGGGGAGCTGTTTTTT	CASSQPGLIGQGANTGELFF	-	TRBV4-1	TRBJ2-2	medium-sized
TGTGCCAGCAGTCCGGGACAGGGGAGGAAACTGTTTTTT	CASSPGQGRKLFF	TRBD1	TRBV12-3/TRBV12-4	TRBJ1-4	-
TGTGCCAGCAGCAGGGACCCTCCAGGGGGGCGGCCAGATACGCAGTATTTT	CASSRDPPGGRPDTQYF	-	TRBV7-9	TRBJ2-3	-
TGCAGTGCTAGTACGGGGAGCGGGGTTGGAAACACCATATATTTT	CSASTGSGVGNTIYF	-	TRBV20-1	TRBJ1-3	-
TGTGCCAGCAGTCGAGGGTGGACAGACTATGGCTACACCTTC	CASSRGWTDYGYTF	-	TRBV2	TRBJ1-2	-
TGTGCCACCAGCGAAGACAGGGGATCTCGGGAGACCCAGTACTTC	CATSEDRGSRETQYF	TRBD1	TRBV24-1	TRBJ2-5	-
TGCGCCAGCAGCTCCCCCGGAGGGGTTTACACCGGGGAGCTGTTTTTT	CASSSPGGVYTGELFF	-	TRBV5-1	TRBJ2-2	few